One sample yielded the 26 T cell receptor beta chains listed below, sequenced in a study of T cells in Graves' hyperthyroidism and ophthalmopathy. Amplification of TCR beta CDR3 regions was performed using RNA transcripts as template. The study used the HTBI primer set for a first-round RT-PCR of the TCR CDR3. TCRdb processed the multiplex PCR reads anew with MiXCR; each CDR3 protein has one entry. In the table there are hundreds of thousands of distinct CDR3 sequences, approximately 15% of which are singletons. The sequencing input was blood. These receptors were taken from a woman aged 40 to 55 with Graves' ophthalmopathy.

As regards this clonotype: At one boundary the junction diverges from the germline segment, which might be a read error. The rearrangement uses TRBV6-1 and TRBJ1-5; D might be TRBD1 (5 bases). Germline V gene sequence: CDR1 MNHNS, CDR2 SASEGT. The CDR3 is 19 amino acids. The CDR3: CASSKAPSPTDYSNQPQHF. DNA of the CDR3: TGTGCCAGCAGTAAAGCCCCCTCACCGACAGATTATAGCAATCAGCCCCAGCATTTT.

This chain uses TRBV4-1 with TRBJ1-1; D remains ambiguous. With 0 bases removed from V and 0 bases from J, the gap between germline ends came to 11 bases. The germline gives CDR1 MGHRA, CDR2 YSYEKL. This CDR3 comprises 16 residues. The CDR3 here is CASSQESGRLNTEAFF. Here the CDR3 DNA reads TGCGCCAGCAGCCAAGAGTCGGGCAGGCTGAACACTGAAGCTTTCTTT.

This clonotype occurred many times. One end of the junction is discordant with germline, which a read error may explain. V gene TRBV3-1 combines with J gene TRBJ1-1; D not certain. The CDR3 contains 13 residues. Germline CDR1 and CDR2: LGHDT and YNNKEL (reference sequence). The CDR3 region is CASSQGPNTEAFF. DNA of the CDR3: TGTGCCAGCAGTCAAGGGCCAAACACTGAAGCTTTCTTT.

This clonotype showed up many times. V gene TRBV28 combines with J gene TRBJ1-1; 7 positions match TRBD1. V was clipped by 6 bases and J by 1 base; unmatched bases: 5. Germline lookup yields CDR1 MDHEN and CDR2 SYDVKM. The CDR3 consists of 14 residues. CDR3: CASRPGTENTEAFF. The CDR3 DNA reads as TGTGCCAGCAGACCCGGGACAGAGAACACTGAAGCTTTCTTT.

The chain couples TRBV11-3 to TRBJ1-4, with D uncertain. Trimming stripped 5 bases from V and 8 bases from J, with 15 bases between. From germline, CDR1 is SGHNT and CDR2 YENEEA. The CDR3 sequence is 14 residues long. CDR3: CASSHGVAREKLFF. CDR3 nucleotide sequence: TGTGCCAGCAGCCACGGAGTGGCTCGGGAAAAACTGTTTTTT.

As concerns this clonotype: The CDR3 carries no conserved terminal phenylalanine or tryptophan, so it likely arises from a read error. CDR3 bases: TGCGCCAGCAGCATCGACCCCACCGGGGAGCTGTTTCTT. Amino acid sequence: CASSIDPTGELFL. The chain carries TRBV5-1 and TRBJ2-2; D unresolved. V was pared by 4 bases and J by 4 bases, with 8 bases between. The CDR3 has 13 amino acids. CDR1 is SGHRS and CDR2 is YFSETQ in the germline V gene.

This clonotype was seen at least ten times. The chain employs TRBV7-2 and TRBJ2-5, with TRBD1 matching 10 bases. With 5 bases clipped from V and 5 bases from J, the junction kept 8 bases outside the gene matches. The CDR3 covers 15 residues. Germline-derived CDR1 and CDR2 are SGHTA and FQGNSA. CDR3 sequence: CASSIAGTGVETQYF. The CDR3, as DNA: TGTGCCAGCAGCATTGCCGGGACAGGGGTGGAGACCCAGTACTTC.

This sequence joins TRBV19 and TRBJ2-5; TRBD2 agrees at 7 bases. The CDR3 length is 13 residues. Germline CDR1 LNHDA, CDR2 SQIVND (reference sequence). V shed 10 bases, J shed 0 bases, and the junction held 5 bases outside the gene matches. CDR3 in amino acids: CATGGGYQETQYF. The CDR3 nucleotides read TGTGCCACCGGCGGGGGTTACCAAGAGACCCAGTACTTC.

In this sample, this clonotype turned up many times. The gene calls are TRBV28 and TRBJ1-4, with TRBD1 identical over 9 bases. The CDR3 covers 15 residues. With 5 bases clipped from V and 7 bases from J, the junction kept 8 bases outside the gene matches. Germline loops: CDR1 MDHEN, CDR2 SYDVKM. CDR3 residues: CASSNTGGRSEKLFF. CDR3 sequence (DNA): TGTGCCAGCAGTAACACAGGGGGCCGGAGTGAAAAACTGTTTTTT.

This clonotype came up a few times. In nucleotides, the CDR3 is TGTGCCAGCGGGGAGTCTTCGGGAGCCAAAAACATTCAGTACTTC. Protein product: CASGESSGAKNIQYF. The rearrangement joins TRBV6-1 to TRBJ2-4; the D gene is possibly TRBD2 (5 bases). V lost 8 bases and J 0 bases, leaving 14 bases between the germline ends. The CDR3 length is 15 residues. Germline assignment: CDR1 MNHNS and CDR2 SASEGT.

This clonotype was observed many times. The rearrangement links TRBV28 to TRBJ1-4; D might be TRBD1 (6 bases). The CDR3 has 16 residues. Germline V gene lookup returns CDR1 MDHEN and CDR2 SYDVKM. Trimming stripped 5 bases from V and 0 bases from J, with 13 bases between. The CDR3 sequence is CASSLHRAATNEKLFF. CDR3 sequence (DNA): TGTGCCAGCAGTCTCCACAGGGCCGCAACTAATGAAAAACTGTTTTTT. Full variable domain (missing parts from reference TRBV28 and TRBJ1-4): DVKVTQSSRYLVKRTGEKVFLECVQDMDHENMFWYRQDPGLGLRLIYFSYDVKMKEKGDIPEGYSVSREKKERFSLILESASTNQTSMYLCASSLHRAATNEKLFFGSGTQLSVL.

This clonotype was recorded at least ten times. The V gene is TRBV27, the J gene TRBJ1-1, with a weak D call TRBD1 (6 bases). Germline CDR1 MNHEY, CDR2 SMNVEV (reference sequence). This CDR3 region has 17 residues. V shed 6 bases and J shed 3 bases, with 23 bases lying between them. The CDR3 reads CASRPGGPWGGYTEAFF. The CDR3 DNA sequence: TGTGCCAGCAGACCGGGGGGCCCATGGGGCGGGTACACTGAAGCTTTCTTT.

The J gene is TRBJ2-2, the V gene TRBV12-3 or TRBV12-4, with D possibly being TRBD1 or TRBD2 (6 bases each). There are 14 residues in the CDR3. CDR3 in amino acids: CVTWGASNTGELFF. The CDR3 DNA reads TGTGTCACCTGGGGGGCCTCAAACACCGGGGAGCTGTTTTTT.

In this sample, this clonotype turned up many times. CDR3 DNA: TGTGCCAGCAGTGAACTGGGGTCGCGTTATAGCAATCAGCCCCAGCATTTT. As protein: CASSELGSRYSNQPQHF. The chain employs TRBV6-1 and TRBJ1-5; no clear D. The CDR3 extends over 17 amino acids. Between the trimmed V and J ends, which lost 2 bases and 0 bases, there was a span of 14 bases. Per germline, CDR1 MNHNS and CDR2 SASEGT.

This clonotype has at least ten counts. This chain uses TRBV27 with TRBJ1-1; D perhaps matches TRBD1 (5 bases). V was shortened by 6 bases and J by 1 base, with 12 bases between the two germline ends. This CDR3 region has 14 residues. CDR1 and CDR2 from the germline V gene are MNHEY and SMNVEV (reference sequence). CDR3 bases: TGTGCCAGCAGCTTCGAGGGACGGAACACTGAAGCTTTCTTT. Translating gives CASSFEGRNTEAFF.

Ten or more counts support this clonotype. V usage is TRBV6-1 and J usage is TRBJ2-7; 7 nucleotides match TRBD1. Germline trimming cut 6 bases from V and 2 bases from J; bases unmatched to any gene: 7. This CDR3 has 14 amino acids. Germline V gives CDR1 MNHNS, CDR2 SASEGT. CDR3: CASRPGDSPYEQYF. The CDR3, as DNA: TGTGCCAGCAGACCTGGGGACAGCCCCTACGAGCAGTACTTC.

This clonotype appeared many times. This sequence joins TRBV20-1 and TRBJ2-1; 9 nucleotides agree with TRBD2. Per the germline V gene, CDR1 is DFQATT and CDR2 is SNEGSKA (reference sequence). V was clipped by 1 base and J by 7 bases; unmatched bases: 8. The CDR3 is 15 residues long. CDR3 residues: CSARVPGLALNEQFF. CDR3 DNA sequence: TGCAGTGCTAGAGTTCCGGGACTAGCACTTAATGAGCAGTTCTTC.

About this clonotype: Since a much larger clone is just one base distant, this may be a read error. The chain employs TRBV27 and TRBJ1-2; D remains unclear. V was cut by 7 bases and J by 8 bases, with 23 bases left in between. This CDR3 comprises 15 residues. Germline V gives CDR1 MNHEY, CDR2 SMNVEV (reference sequence). CDR3 amino acids: CASTLRGDGTSGYTF. The CDR3 bases are TGTGCCAGCACCTTAAGAGGAGACGGTACATCCGGCTACACCTTC.

The table lists this clonotype with many counts. The V gene is TRBV7-9, the J gene TRBJ2-7; D remains unclear. Germline CDR1 and CDR2: SEHNR and FQNEAQ (reference sequence). V was cut by 0 bases and J by 3 bases, with 9 bases left in between. The CDR3 is made up of 14 amino acids. CDR3 in amino acids: CASSLAGRVYEQYF. The CDR3 coding sequence is TGTGCCAGCAGCTTAGCTGGCAGAGTCTACGAGCAGTACTTC. The complete variable domain, with remaining parts taken from reference TRBV7-9 and TRBJ2-7, reads DTGVSQNPRHKITKRGQNVTFRCDPISEHNRLYWYRQTLGQGPEFLTYFQNEAQLEKSRLLSDRFSAERPKGSFSTLEIQRTEQGDSAMYLCASSLAGRVYEQYFGPGTRLTVT.

This clonotype came up a few times. This chain connects TRBV28 to TRBJ1-3; TRBD1 might be the D (5 bases). V shed 4 bases and J shed 4 bases, with 14 bases lying between them. In germline, CDR1 is MDHEN, CDR2 SYDVKM. This CDR3 spans 15 amino acids. The CDR3 is CASSYWPGRGNTIYF. As DNA, the CDR3 is TGTGCCAGCAGTTATTGGCCGGGACGGGGAAACACCATATATTTT.

The V call is TRBV28, the J call TRBJ1-1, with TRBD1 matching over 9 bases. The J segment lost 0 bases and the V segment lost 9 bases, leaving 11 bases of the junction unmatched. The CDR3 has 16 residues. Germline CDR1 and CDR2: MDHEN and SYDVKM. The DNA of the CDR3 is TGTGCCAGTGATACAGGGGGCCGGGTTATGAACACTGAAGCTTTCTTT. As protein: CASDTGGRVMNTEAFF. Filled out from reference TRBV28 and TRBJ1-1, the complete variable domain reads DVKVTQSSRYLVKRTGEKVFLECVQDMDHENMFWYRQDPGLGLRLIYFSYDVKMKEKGDIPEGYSVSREKKERFSLILESASTNQTSMYLCASDTGGRVMNTEAFFGQGTRLTVV.

The rearrangement uses TRBV9 and TRBJ1-2; D gene unclear. The CDR3 runs to 14 residues. Trimming removed 3 bases from V and 14 bases from J, with 23 bases in between. Per germline, CDR1 SGDLS and CDR2 YYNGEE. The CDR3 reads CASSAKSGSRVRTF. The CDR3 DNA reads TGTGCCAGCAGCGCTAAATCTGGATCTAGGGTTAGGACCTTC.

The table lists this clonotype with many counts. The chain couples TRBV27 to TRBJ2-3; D possibly corresponds to TRBD1 (5 bases). V lost 5 bases to trimming and J lost 1 base, with 13 bases between them. The CDR3 is made up of 15 amino acids. Looked up from germline, CDR1 is MNHEY and CDR2 is SMNVEV (reference sequence). CDR3 in DNA: TGTGCCAGCAGTCCAGGGTCGGTCGGCACAGATACGCAGTATTTT. This codes for CASSPGSVGTDTQYF.

The sample holds many counts of this clonotype. This chain joins TRBV5-1 and TRBJ2-1, with D perhaps given as TRBD1 or TRBD2 (6 bases each). The germline V gene has CDR1 SGHRS and CDR2 YFSETQ. The CDR3 sequence is 13 residues long. V lost 3 bases and J lost 6, with 10 bases in between. The CDR3 DNA reads as TGCGCCAGCAGCTCGGGGGCCGGCAATGAGCAGTTCTTC. It yields the protein CASSSGAGNEQFF.

This clonotype appeared many times. The chain has TRBV11-2 and TRBJ1-1; unclear D gene. The ends were cut back, 7 bases at V and 4 bases at J, with 22 bases in the middle. The germline gives CDR1 SGHAT, CDR2 FQNNGV. This CDR3 spans 16 amino acids. The CDR3 here is CASITNRGPWATEAFF. The CDR3 nucleotides read TGTGCCAGCATCACGAACCGTGGGCCTTGGGCCACTGAAGCTTTCTTT.

This clonotype turned up a few times. The chain uses TRBV3-1 and TRBJ1-6; D is unresolved. The ends were cut back, 10 bases at V and 7 bases at J, with 11 bases in the middle. The CDR3 is 12 residues long. The germline V gene encodes CDR1 LGHDT and CDR2 YNNKEL (reference sequence). CDR3 sequence: CATSYLNSPLHF. The CDR3 DNA follows: TGTGCCACCTCTTACCTCAATTCACCCCTCCACTTT.